This record concerns one T cell receptor (beta chain) sequence. Treatment given: some 19 received Ad26.COV2.S at low or high dose, single or two shots; about 5 received placebo; per-sample allocation not given. The investigators took samples on day 63 after the first vaccine or placebo injection. It was an adult aged 18-55 years in Boston who was the donor. The germline V gene encodes CDR1 SGHAT and CDR2 FQNNGV. The CDR3 is 15 amino acids. V was shortened by 1 base and J by 5 bases, with 12 bases between the two germline ends. This sample is part of a study of Ad26.COV2.S vaccination and SARS-CoV-2 variants. Produced via immunoSEQ multiplex PCR; TCRdb's table is partial and in-frame only. This table holds roughly 700,000 clones, 89% found once.

Source: peripheral blood, taken in a trial of Ad26.COV2.S vaccine versus placebo. This receptor was identified in a person aged 18-65 years who received the Ad26.COV2.S COVID-19 vaccine or a placebo. The chain uses TRBV11-2 and TRBJ2-1; D might be TRBD1 (6 bases). DNA for the CDR3: TGTGCCAGCAGCTTAGTCCCTTGGGGGCACAATGAGCAGTTCTTC. Protein sequence: CASSLVPWGHNEQFF.